Listed below are T cell receptor beta chains from one sample, sequenced in a study of cytomegalovirus exposure and HLA in healthy donors. The repertoire was sequenced with immunoSEQ multiplex PCR; TCRdb's copy has only in-frame clones and lacks some. The table lists over 100,000 clones, 70% to 80% of them singletons, with about 1.5% in the top ten. The sample comprised PBMCs. The source of these receptors is a female donor in good health and CMV-seronegative. The CDR3 runs from the conserved cysteine through the conserved F or W. D genes are given only for firm matches. The size entry is marked missing in some rows and otherwise reads once, few, many or a size class.

j_call v_call d_call cdr3_length clone_size cdr3_aa cdr3_nt
TRBJ1-5 TRBV7-2 TRBD1 14 few CASSSTGGDQPQHF TGTGCCAGCAGCTCTACAGGGGGGGATCAGCCCCAGCATTTT
TRBJ2-2 TRBV10-3 - 16 - CAISERRDKNTGELFF TGTGCCATCAGTGAGCGACGGGACAAGAACACCGGGGAGCTGTTTTTT
TRBJ2-7 TRBV5-1 - 15 - CASSLASGRIYEQYF TGCGCCAGCAGCTTGGCGTCGGGGAGAATCTACGAGCAGTACTTC
TRBJ2-1 TRBV13 - 13 - CASSLPGVDEQFF TGTGCCAGCAGCTTACCAGGGGTGGATGAGCAGTTCTTC
TRBJ2-3 TRBV28 - 16 once CASSPSGTVRTDTQYF TGTGCCAGCAGTCCCTCCGGGACTGTCCGCACAGATACGCAGTATTTT
TRBJ2-1 TRBV7-7 TRBD1 14 - CASSPGQGRSEQFF TGTGCCAGCAGCCCGGGACAGGGTAGGAGTGAGCAGTTCTTC
TRBJ2-1 TRBV4-1 TRBD2 16 - CASSHRTSARNNEQFF TGCGCCAGCAGCCACCGGACTAGCGCGAGGAACAATGAGCAGTTCTTC
TRBJ2-3 TRBV28 TRBD2 15 - CASSFSGSSTDTQYF TGTGCCAGCAGCTTTAGCGGGAGCAGCACAGATACGCAGTATTTT
TRBJ2-1 TRBV5-6 TRBD2 16 - CASSSGLAGPYNEQFF TGTGCCAGCAGCTCGGGACTAGCGGGACCCTACAATGAGCAGTTCTTC
TRBJ1-6 TRBV30 TRBD1 16 once CAWSVTGDFYNSPLHF TGTGCCTGGAGTGTAACAGGGGATTTCTATAATTCACCCCTCCACTTT
TRBJ1-2 TRBV4-2 - 16 few CASSQVTGKEGYGYTF TGTGCCAGCAGCCAAGTTACAGGGAAAGAAGGGTATGGCTACACCTTC
TRBJ1-5 TRBV11-2 - 13 - CASSLLNGQPQHF TGTGCCAGCAGCCTACTAAATGGTCAGCCCCAGCATTTT
TRBJ1-5 TRBV7-2 TRBD1 15 - CASSPGTWTGQPQHF TGTGCCAGCAGCCCCGGGACATGGACAGGACAGCCCCAGCATTTT
TRBJ1-1 TRBV7-9 - 15 - CASSLGGQKNTEAFF TGTGCCAGCAGCTTAGGTGGGCAGAAGAACACTGAAGCTTTCTTT
TRBJ1-6 TRBV6-5 - 15 - CASSARQVQRSPLHF TGTGCCAGCAGTGCCCGACAGGTCCAGAGGTCACCCCTCCACTTT
TRBJ1-1 TRBV19 - 11 - CASSGNREAFF TGTGCCAGTAGTGGAAACAGAGAAGCTTTCTTT
TRBJ2-1 TRBV5-4 TRBD2 16 - CASSLEAGRSYNEQFF TGTGCCAGCAGCTTGGAAGCGGGAAGGTCCTACAATGAGCAGTTCTTC
TRBJ2-3 TRBV7-2 - 14 - CASSLGLSTDTQYF TGTGCCAGCAGCTTAGGTCTCAGCACAGATACGCAGTATTTT
TRBJ2-5 TRBV28 - 12 once CASEGKQETQYF TGTGCCAGCGAGGGAAAACAAGAGACCCAGTACTTC
TRBJ2-5 TRBV2 - 10 - CASRTATQYF TGTGCCAGCAGGACAGCAACCCAGTACTTC
TRBJ1-4 TRBV6-4 TRBD1 18 - CASTGTATTAGFNEKLFF TGTGCCAGCACCGGGACAGCCACCACGGCGGGGTTTAATGAAAAACTGTTTTTT
TRBJ2-3 TRBV6-4 TRBD2 15 few CASSADGTRGDTQYF TGTGCCAGCAGCGCCGATGGGACTAGGGGAGATACGCAGTATTTT
TRBJ2-7 TRBV6-5 - 15 once CASSYLETGGYEQYF TGTGCCAGCAGTTACTTGGAGACAGGAGGTTACGAGCAGTACTTC
TRBJ2-6 TRBV29-1 TRBD1 15 - CSARQGAAGANVLTF TGCAGCGCCCGACAGGGGGCCGCTGGGGCCAACGTCCTGACTTTC
TRBJ2-7 TRBV10-3 TRBD1 16 - CAISESTGQGRGEQYF TGTGCCATCAGTGAGTCGACGGGACAGGGACGCGGCGAGCAGTACTTC
TRBJ1-4 TRBV7-2 TRBD1 15 - CASSLYRGVNEKLFF TGTGCCAGCAGCCTCTACAGGGGAGTTAATGAAAAACTGTTTTTT
TRBJ1-4 TRBV7-8 TRBD1 15 - CASRRTGLWNEKLFF TGTGCCAGCAGAAGGACAGGCCTTTGGAATGAAAAACTGTTTTTT
TRBJ1-1 TRBV4-2 - 15 - CASSQDDTTNTEAFF TGTGCCAGCAGCCAAGATGACACCACGAACACTGAAGCTTTCTTT
TRBJ1-1 TRBV2 TRBD1 16 - CASSASGTGGFTEAFF TGTGCCAGCAGTGCCTCCGGGACAGGGGGCTTTACTGAAGCTTTCTTT
TRBJ2-1 TRBV5-1 - 14 - CASSLGGTGNEQFF TGCGCCAGCAGCTTGGGTGGAACAGGGAATGAGCAGTTCTTC
TRBJ2-1 TRBV7-3 TRBD2 15 - CASSPTSGRGNEQFF TGTGCCAGCAGCCCGACTAGCGGGAGGGGTAATGAGCAGTTCTTC
TRBJ2-1 TRBV6-6 - 11 - CASGFYNEQFF TGTGCCAGCGGCTTCTACAATGAGCAGTTCTTC
TRBJ2-1 TRBV7-2 - 18 once CASSLVGSAPLRAGEQFF TGTGCCAGCAGCTTAGTGGGTAGCGCCCCTTTGAGAGCCGGTGAGCAGTTCTTC
TRBJ2-3 TRBV19 - 15 - CASRQGTLHGDTQYF TGTGCCAGTAGGCAGGGGACCCTACACGGAGATACGCAGTATTTT
TRBJ2-4 TRBV28 TRBD2 16 - CASSSGEREKASIQYF TGTGCCAGCAGTTCGGGAGAGCGGGAGAAGGCAAGCATTCAGTACTTC
TRBJ2-7 TRBV5-4 - 15 - CASSLDEDRPYEQYF TGTGCCAGCAGCTTGGACGAAGACAGACCCTACGAGCAGTACTTC
TRBJ1-5 TRBV29-1 - 16 once CSAWRPGLGPNQPQHF TGCAGCGCTTGGAGGCCCGGCCTAGGCCCCAATCAGCCCCAGCATTTT
TRBJ1-1 TRBV7-2 - 12 - CASSFSDTEAFF TGTGCCAGCAGCTTTAGCGACACTGAAGCTTTCTTT
TRBJ2-7 TRBV6-6 - 16 - CASRPSGTSFIYEQYF TGTGCCAGCAGACCCTCCGGGACATCGTTCATCTACGAGCAGTACTTC
TRBJ2-3 TRBV5-6 - 16 - CASSFLGGDSTDTQYF TGTGCCAGCAGCTTCTTAGGCGGAGATAGCACAGATACGCAGTATTTT
TRBJ2-1 TRBV28 TRBD2 16 - CASRELAGVPGNEQFF TGTGCCAGCAGAGAGTTAGCGGGAGTGCCAGGCAATGAGCAGTTCTTC
TRBJ2-7 TRBV27 TRBD1 14 - CASRIGTGSNEQYF TGTGCCAGCAGGATCGGGACAGGGTCAAACGAGCAGTACTTC
TRBJ2-6 TRBV27 - 15 - CASRRTSSGANVLTF TGTGCCAGCAGGAGAACGAGCTCTGGGGCCAACGTCCTGACTTTC
TRBJ2-5 TRBV7-2 - 14 few CAIRGGAGQETQYF TGTGCCATCCGTGGCGGGGCCGGTCAAGAGACCCAGTACTTC
TRBJ2-1 TRBV7-3 TRBD2 15 - CASSPFAGAYNEQFF TGTGCCAGCAGCCCATTCGCGGGGGCCTACAATGAGCAGTTCTTC
TRBJ2-7 TRBV4-1 - 13 once CASSLQQGYEQYF TGCGCCAGCAGCCTCCAACAGGGCTACGAGCAGTACTTC